The entry that follows covers one T cell receptor (beta chain) sequence. Antigen: not known. J gave up 6 bases and V 5 bases, and 5 bases lay outside the gene matches. From germline, CDR1 is LNHDA and CDR2 SQIVND (reference sequence). CDR3 length: 14 residues. The sample originates from a study of cytomegalovirus exposure and HLA in healthy donors. Study-wide results and limits: There were around 160 TCR beta chains listed as cytomegalovirus-associated. In the 100 to 150 validation repertoires, 85% to 95% of cluster scores exceeded 0, per a later analysis.

TCRdb keeps only in-frame clones here, not all; method: immunoSEQ multiplex PCR. The table lists about 160,000 clones, around 96% of them singletons. Sequenced sample: PBMCs. The chain uses TRBV19 and TRBJ2-1, with 9 bases lining up with TRBD2. The clonotype comes from a woman younger than 35 in good health and CMV-seronegative. The CDR3 reads CASSVGLASNEQFF. DNA for the CDR3: TGTGCCAGTAGTGTCGGACTAGCGAGCAATGAGCAGTTCTTC.